This T cell receptor beta chain was obtained from a study of cytomegalovirus exposure and HLA in healthy donors. Comment on this clone: The antigen is unknown.

Looked up from germline, CDR1 is SQVTM and CDR2 is ANQGSEA. CDR3 length: 18 amino acids. V lost 4 bases to trimming and J lost 0 bases; unmatched junction nucleotides: 10. This PCR relied on a set of 60 Vbeta primers and 13 Jbeta primers. Data came from immunoSEQ multiplex PCR; TCRdb stores just in-frame clones and leaves some out. This sample has 150,000 or so clones; over 75% occur once, and the top ten carry approximately 1.2%. General study results and limits: An analysis done earlier found most TCR beta V segments productive about 87% or about 30% of the time. In vitro experiments confirmed that three CMV-associated chains were specific for CMV antigens.

Unrecorded immune exposure was likely among donors, who were nominally healthy when sampled. The V call is TRBV29-1, the J call TRBJ2-1, with 12 bases fitting TRBD2. Material for sequencing was PBMCs. This TCR was recovered from a man aged 50 to 60 in good health and CMV-seropositive. CDR3 in amino acids: CSVVGLAGGRSSYNEQFF. The CDR3 bases are TGCAGCGTTGTAGGGCTAGCGGGAGGGCGGAGCTCCTACAATGAGCAGTTCTTC.